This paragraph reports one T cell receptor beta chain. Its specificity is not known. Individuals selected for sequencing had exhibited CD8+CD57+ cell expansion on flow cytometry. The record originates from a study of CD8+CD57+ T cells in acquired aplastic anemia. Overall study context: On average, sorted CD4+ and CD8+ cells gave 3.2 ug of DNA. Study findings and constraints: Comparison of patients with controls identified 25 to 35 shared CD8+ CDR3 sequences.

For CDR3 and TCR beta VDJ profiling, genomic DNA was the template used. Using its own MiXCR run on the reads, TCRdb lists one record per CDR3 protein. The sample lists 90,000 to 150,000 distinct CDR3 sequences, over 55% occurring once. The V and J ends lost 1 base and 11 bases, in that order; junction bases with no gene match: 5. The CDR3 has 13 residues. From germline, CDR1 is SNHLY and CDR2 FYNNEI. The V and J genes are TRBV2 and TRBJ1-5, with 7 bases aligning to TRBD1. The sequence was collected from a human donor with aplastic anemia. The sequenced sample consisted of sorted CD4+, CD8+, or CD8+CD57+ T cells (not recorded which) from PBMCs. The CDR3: CASSEEGAKAQHF. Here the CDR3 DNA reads TGTGCCAGCAGTGAAGAGGGGGCTAAGGCCCAGCATTTT.